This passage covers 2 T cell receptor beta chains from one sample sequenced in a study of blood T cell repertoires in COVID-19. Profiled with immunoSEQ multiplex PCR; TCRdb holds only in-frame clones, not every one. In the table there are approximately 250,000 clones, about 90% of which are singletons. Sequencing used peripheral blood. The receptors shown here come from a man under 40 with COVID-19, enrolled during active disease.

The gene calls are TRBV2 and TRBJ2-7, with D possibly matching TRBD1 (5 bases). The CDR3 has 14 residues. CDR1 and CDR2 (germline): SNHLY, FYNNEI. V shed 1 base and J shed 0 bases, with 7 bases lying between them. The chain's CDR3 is CASSEEGVSYEQYF. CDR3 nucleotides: TGTGCCAGCAGTGAAGAAGGGGTCTCCTACGAGCAGTACTTC. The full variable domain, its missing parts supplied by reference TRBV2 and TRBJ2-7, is EPEVTQTPSHQVTQMGQEVILRCVPISNHLYFYWYRQILGQKVEFLVSFYNNEISEKSEIFDDQFSVERPDGSNFTLKIRSTKLEDSAMYFCASSEEGVSYEQYFGPGTRLTVT.

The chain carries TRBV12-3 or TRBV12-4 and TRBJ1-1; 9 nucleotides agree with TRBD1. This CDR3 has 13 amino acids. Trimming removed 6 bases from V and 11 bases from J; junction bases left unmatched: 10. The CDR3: CASSLTGGGEAFF. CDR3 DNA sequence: TGTGCCAGCAGCCTAACAGGGGGCGGTGAGGCTTTCTTT.